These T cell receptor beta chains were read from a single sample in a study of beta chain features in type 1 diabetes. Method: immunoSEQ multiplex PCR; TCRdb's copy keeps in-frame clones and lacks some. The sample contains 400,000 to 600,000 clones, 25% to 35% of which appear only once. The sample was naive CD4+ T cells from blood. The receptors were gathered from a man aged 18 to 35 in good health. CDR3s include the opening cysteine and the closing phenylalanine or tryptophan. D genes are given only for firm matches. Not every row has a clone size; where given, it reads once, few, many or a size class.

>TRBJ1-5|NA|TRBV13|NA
TGTGCCAGCAGTCAGGGGCTGGCCAATCAGCCCCAGCATTTT
CASSQGLANQPQHF
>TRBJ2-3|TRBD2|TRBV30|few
TGTGCCTGGGGACTAGCGGGAGGGCCGTCCGATACGCAGTATTTT
CAWGLAGGPSDTQYF
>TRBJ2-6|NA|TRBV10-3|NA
TGTGCCACCGCGGCCTTCTCTGGGGCCAACGTCCTGACTTTC
CATAAFSGANVLTF
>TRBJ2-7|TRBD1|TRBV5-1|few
TGCGCCAGCAGCATTACTGGACAGGGCCTCTCCTACGAGCAGTACTTC
CASSITGQGLSYEQYF
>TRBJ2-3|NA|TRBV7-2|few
TGTGCCAGCAGCTTAGTCAGGGGCACAGATACGCAGTATTTT
CASSLVRGTDTQYF
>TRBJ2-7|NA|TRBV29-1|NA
TGCAGCGTTGAAGTTGGCGCAACTTCCTACGAGCAGTACTTC
CSVEVGATSYEQYF
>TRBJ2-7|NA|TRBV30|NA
TGTGCCTGGATGGAGGGAGGCCACGAGCAGTACTTC
CAWMEGGHEQYF
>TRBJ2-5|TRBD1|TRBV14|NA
TGTGCCAGCAGCCGACAGGGCTGGGAGACCCAGTACTTC
CASSRQGWETQYF
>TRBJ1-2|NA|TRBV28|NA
TGTGCCAGCAGTTTAAGTGCCGAAGGGGACTATGGCTACACCTTC
CASSLSAEGDYGYTF
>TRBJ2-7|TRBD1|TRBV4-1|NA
TGCGCCAGCAGCCAACCTCTACCGGGACAGGGTTCCTACGAGCAGTACTTC
CASSQPLPGQGSYEQYF
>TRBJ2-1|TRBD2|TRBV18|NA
TGTGCCAGCTCCCAAAGCGGGAGCGCCTACAATGAGCAGTTCTTC
CASSQSGSAYNEQFF
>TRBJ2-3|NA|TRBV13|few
TGTGCCAGCAGCTTAAGGGGGTGGACAGATACGCAGTATTTT
CASSLRGWTDTQYF
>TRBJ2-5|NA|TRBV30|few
TGTGCCTGGAGAGGCCGGACTTACTCTCAAGAGACCCAGTACTTC
CAWRGRTYSQETQYF
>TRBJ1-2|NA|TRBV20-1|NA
TGCAGTGGGGCAGATAGCTATGGCTACACCTTC
CSGADSYGYTF
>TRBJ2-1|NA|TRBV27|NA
TGTGCCAGCAGGGGCCCTAGCGTTTGGTTCTTC
CASRGPSVWFF